This record looks at one T cell receptor (beta chain) sequence and its context. This clone was observed once. Its antigen has not been determined. It has no much larger one-base neighbor in the sample; base qualities were not kept. Including cysteine and phenylalanine, the CDR3 has 16 amino acids. Only the CDR3 DNA stays, 48 bases, in frame from base 1. Germline trimming: 5 bases from V, 2 bases from J; junction bases outside gene matches: 5. From a lookup of the germline V gene (reference sequence), CDR1 and CDR2 are MNHEY and SMNVEV. These data come from a study of cytomegalovirus exposure and HLA in healthy donors (dated by TCRdb to 2016 to 2017). Regarding the complete study: According to a later analysis, one platform produced both the roughly 130 validation repertoires and the 700 or so repertoires of the first cohort. The study aimed to test whether signatures of past pathogen exposure could be identified by cataloging public T cell receptors. The study combined high-throughput TCR immunosequencing, statistical association of individual TCRs with disease status, and machine learning to predict cytomegalovirus infection status. Along with the roughly 670-subject first cohort, a separate validation cohort of some 130 different subjects was used.

Points the paper makes about the study in general: A later analysis had no HLA typing for the validation cohort, so co-occurrence there was scored across all 110 or so repertoires. The study listed 150 to 200 TCR beta chains as associated with cytomegalovirus. A later analysis found that TCRs clustered in the first cohort also tended to co-occur in the 120 validation repertoires, with roughly 95% of cluster scores above 0. A few of the identified cytomegalovirus-associated TCR beta chains were confirmed in vitro to be specific for cytomegalovirus antigens. Across donors, most TCR sequences were observed very rarely, whereas some public TCRs were present in many individuals. It was suggested by the authors that the approach could potentially be generalized to other disease states and immunological phenotypes. The classifier was reported to diagnose cytomegalovirus status with high specificity and sensitivity in both the original and validation cohorts.

To prepare the library, the immunoSEQ multiplex PCR assay was applied. As for how the authors treated the data: A statistical classification framework was built for diagnosing cytomegalovirus status from the catalog of TCR beta chain sequences. The table was pulled from immuneACCESS by TCRdb, which kept in-frame rearrangements only. Such tables lose some clones; where checked, under half of the loss comes from unresolved V genes, and the rest has no known cause. That table is the source of V, J and clone size, and D and trimming were worked out from the DNA. The sample table shows approximately 260,000 clones, and just over 85% are seen once. Approximately 1% of the sample is taken by the ten largest. Donors formed part of the validation cohort, which comprised 120 subjects and was distinct from the first cohort of 550 to 850 subjects.

The rearranged segments are TRBV27 and TRBJ2-3, and TRBD2 aligns with 12 junction nucleotides. Sequencing was performed on PBMCs. This clonotype was sampled from a woman aged 18-29 years in good health and CMV-seronegative. The sequence in DNA is TGTGCCAGCAGTCCTTGGACTAGCGGGACCACAGATACGCAGTATTTT. It translates to CASSPWTSGTTDTQYF.